In its sample, the clone carrying this T cell receptor beta chain was seen a few times. The sample is drawn from a study of blood T cell repertoires in COVID-19. The protocol was immunoSEQ multiplex PCR, while the TCRdb copy is restricted to in-frame clones and leaves out a portion. The table has roughly 100,000 clones, approximately 88% seen once; the top ten hold around 4.3%. The CDR3 is made up of 18 amino acids. Germline loops: CDR1 KGHSH, CDR2 LQKENI. V lost 7 bases and J lost 3; bases outside the gene matches: 17. The V call is TRBV18, the J call TRBJ1-2; 10 bases are a match to TRBD1. The sequence derives from a human donor in a cohort sampled during active COVID-19. Sequenced sample: peripheral blood. The CDR3 protein is CASYGSGDRGHPYYGYTF. The CDR3 DNA is TGTGCCAGCTACGGGTCCGGGGACAGGGGTCACCCCTACTATGGCTACACCTTC.